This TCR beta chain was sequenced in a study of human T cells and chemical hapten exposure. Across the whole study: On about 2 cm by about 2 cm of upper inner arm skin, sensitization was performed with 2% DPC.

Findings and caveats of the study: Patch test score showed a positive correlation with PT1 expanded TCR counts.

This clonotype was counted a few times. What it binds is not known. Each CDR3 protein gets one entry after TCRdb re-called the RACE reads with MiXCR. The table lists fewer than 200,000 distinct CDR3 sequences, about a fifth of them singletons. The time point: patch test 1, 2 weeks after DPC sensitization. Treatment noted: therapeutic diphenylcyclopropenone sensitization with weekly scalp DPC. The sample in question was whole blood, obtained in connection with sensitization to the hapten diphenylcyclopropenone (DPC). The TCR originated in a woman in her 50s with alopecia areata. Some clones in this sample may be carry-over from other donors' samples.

Written as DNA, the CDR3 is TGTGCCAGCAGTGAAGCCCATGCCTCGGGGGGCTATGGCTACACCTTC. Translating it yields CASSEAHASGGYGYTF. The J gene is TRBJ1-2, the V gene TRBV6-1, with a weak D call TRBD1 (5 bases). This CDR3 spans 16 amino acids. V was shortened by 0 bases and J by 4 bases, with 15 bases between the two germline ends. CDR1 is MNHNS, CDR2 SASEGT, per germline.